This T cell receptor (beta chain) is from a study of molecular identifiers for immune sequencing clone quantification. Study-level background: Replicates split RNA from around 20,000 or 99,000 naive CD8 cells five ways, and the researchers sequenced four portions. Whole-study results and caveats: Clones above 20 RNA copies held over 98% of effector molecules, under 1% in naive cells.

The authors built bulk TCR libraries by previously described methods with listed TCR primers. TCRdb ran MiXCR on the PCR reads and lists one entry per CDR3 protein. The repertoire holds 550,000 to 750,000 distinct CDR3 sequences, 20% seen once, with roughly 0.9% in the top ten. CDR1 and CDR2 (germline): SGDLS, YYNGEE. V was trimmed by 3 bases and J by 2 bases, leaving 14 bases between them. This CDR3 is 16 amino acids long. This clonotype has a count of ten or more. As yet, its antigen is unknown. This chain links TRBV9 with TRBJ2-2; D perhaps matches TRBD2 (5 bases). This receptor was taken from a human donor in good health. Some libraries in this study had Jurkat cell RNA spiked in. The material sequenced was naive CD8+ T cells from blood, with Jurkat cell RNA spiked in. Noted subset: FACS-sorted CD8+CD4-CCR7+CD45RA+ naive T cells. The CDR3 region has the DNA TGTGCCAGCAGCGATAGGGAACGGGGAAACACCGGGGAGCTGTTTTTT. This sequence encodes CASSDRERGNTGELFF.